This record concerns one T cell receptor (beta chain) sequence. Original methodology: Estimated nucleated cell counts came from reference gene primer amplification. TCRdb's table, derived via immunoSEQ multiplex PCR, lists solely in-frame clones and lacks some. The D gene and trimming were derived from the DNA, and the V and J assignments and clone size from that table. This sample has approximately 290,000 clones, with about 89% found just once. The entry originates in a study of blood T cell repertoires in COVID-19. Study as a whole: The samples span acute and convalescent COVID-19 from the United States, Italy and Spain.

With 0 bases clipped from V and 4 bases from J, the junction kept 5 bases outside the gene matches. This CDR3 is built from 15 residues. Per the germline V gene, CDR1 is SGDLS and CDR2 is YYNGEE. The sequence derives from a man aged 25 to 45 with acute or convalescent COVID-19. The specimen was peripheral blood. V and J are TRBV9 and TRBJ2-7; 9 nucleotides align to TRBD1. The CDR3 spells CASSVAPQGAYEQYF. The CDR3 DNA follows: TGTGCCAGCAGCGTAGCGCCACAGGGGGCTTACGAGCAGTACTTC. Complete variable domain (other parts from reference TRBV9 and TRBJ2-7): DSGVTQTPKHLITATGQRVTLRCSPRSGDLSVYWYQQSLDQGLQFLIQYYNGEERAKGNILERFSAQQFPDLHSELNLSSLELGDSALYFCASSVAPQGAYEQYFGPGTRLTVT.